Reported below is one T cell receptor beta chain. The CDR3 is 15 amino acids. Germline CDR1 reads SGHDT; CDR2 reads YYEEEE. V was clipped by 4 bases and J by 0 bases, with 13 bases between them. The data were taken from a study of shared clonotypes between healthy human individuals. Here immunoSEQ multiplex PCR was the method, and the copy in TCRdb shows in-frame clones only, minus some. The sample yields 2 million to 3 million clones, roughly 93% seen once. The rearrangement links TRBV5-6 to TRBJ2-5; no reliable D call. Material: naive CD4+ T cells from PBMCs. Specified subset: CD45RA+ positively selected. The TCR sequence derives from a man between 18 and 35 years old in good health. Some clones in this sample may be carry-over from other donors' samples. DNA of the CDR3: TGTGCCAGCAGCGAGGTGCGGTCGTACCAAGAGACCCAGTACTTC. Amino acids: CASSEVRSYQETQYF. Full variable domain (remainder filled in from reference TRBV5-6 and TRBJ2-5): DAGVTQSPTHLIKTRGQQVTLRCSPKSGHDTVSWYQQALGQGPQFIFQYYEEEERQRGNFPDRFSGHQFPNYSSELNVNALLLGDSALYLCASSEVRSYQETQYFGPGTRLLVL.